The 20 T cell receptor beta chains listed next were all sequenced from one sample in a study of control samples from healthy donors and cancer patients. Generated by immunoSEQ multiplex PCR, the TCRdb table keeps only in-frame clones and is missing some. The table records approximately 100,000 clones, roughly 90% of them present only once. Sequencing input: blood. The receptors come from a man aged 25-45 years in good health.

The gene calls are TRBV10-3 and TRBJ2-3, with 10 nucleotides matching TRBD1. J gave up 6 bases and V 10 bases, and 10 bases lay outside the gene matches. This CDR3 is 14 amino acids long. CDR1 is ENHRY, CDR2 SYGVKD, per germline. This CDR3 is CATAGTGVRDTQYF. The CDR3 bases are TGTGCCACCGCCGGGACAGGGGTTAGGGATACGCAGTATTTT.

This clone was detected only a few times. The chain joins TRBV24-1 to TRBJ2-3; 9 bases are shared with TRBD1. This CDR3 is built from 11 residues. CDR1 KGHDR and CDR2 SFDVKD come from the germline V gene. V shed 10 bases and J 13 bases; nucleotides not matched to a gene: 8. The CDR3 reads CATGYRTGEYF. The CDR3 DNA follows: TGTGCCACGGGTTATAGGACAGGGGAGTATTTT.

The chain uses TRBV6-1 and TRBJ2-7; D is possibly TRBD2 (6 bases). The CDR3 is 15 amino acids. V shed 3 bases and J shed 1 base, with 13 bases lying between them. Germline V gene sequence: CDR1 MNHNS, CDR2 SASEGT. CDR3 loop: CASSEAGTASYEQYF. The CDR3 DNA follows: TGTGCCAGCAGTGAGGCCGGGACTGCTTCCTACGAGCAGTACTTC.

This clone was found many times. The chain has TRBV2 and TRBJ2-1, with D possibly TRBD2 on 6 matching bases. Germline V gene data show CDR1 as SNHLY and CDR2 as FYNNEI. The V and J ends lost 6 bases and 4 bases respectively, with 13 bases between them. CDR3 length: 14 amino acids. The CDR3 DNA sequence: TGTGCCAGCAGGACCTCCGGGGGTTACAATGAGCAGTTCTTC. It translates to CASRTSGGYNEQFF.

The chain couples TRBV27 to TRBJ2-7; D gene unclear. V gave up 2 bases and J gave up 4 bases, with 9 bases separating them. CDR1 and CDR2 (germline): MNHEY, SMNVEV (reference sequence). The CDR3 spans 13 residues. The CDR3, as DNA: TGTGCCAGCAGTTTAATTCCCGGGTACGAGCAGTACGTC. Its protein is CASSLIPGYEQYV.

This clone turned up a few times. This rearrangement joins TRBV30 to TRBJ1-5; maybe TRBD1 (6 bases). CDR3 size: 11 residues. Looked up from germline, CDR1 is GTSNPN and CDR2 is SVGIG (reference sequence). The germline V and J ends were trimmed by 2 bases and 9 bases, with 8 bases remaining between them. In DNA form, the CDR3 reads TGTGCCTGGAGTCTAGGGGGGCCCCAGCATTTT. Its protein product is CAWSLGGPQHF.

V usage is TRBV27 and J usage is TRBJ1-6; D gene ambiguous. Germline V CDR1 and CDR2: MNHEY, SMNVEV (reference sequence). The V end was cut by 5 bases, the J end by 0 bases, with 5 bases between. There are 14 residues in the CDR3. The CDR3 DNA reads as TGTGCCAGCAGTAGGTACTCCTATAATTCACCCCTCCACTTT. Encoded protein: CASSRYSYNSPLHF.

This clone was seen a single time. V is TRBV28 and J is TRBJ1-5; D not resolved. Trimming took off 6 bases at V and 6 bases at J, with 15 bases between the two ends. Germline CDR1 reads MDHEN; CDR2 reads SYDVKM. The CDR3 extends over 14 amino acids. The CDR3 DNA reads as TGTGCCAGCAGCCCCACGGCCGGCAGTCAGCCCCAGCATTTT. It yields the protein CASSPTAGSQPQHF.

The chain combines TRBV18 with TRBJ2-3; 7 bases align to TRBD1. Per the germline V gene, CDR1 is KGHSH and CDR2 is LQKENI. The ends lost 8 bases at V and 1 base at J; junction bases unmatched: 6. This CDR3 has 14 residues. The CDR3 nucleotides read TGTGCCAGCGCCCGGGACAGCGGCACAGATACGCAGTATTTT. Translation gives CASARDSGTDTQYF.

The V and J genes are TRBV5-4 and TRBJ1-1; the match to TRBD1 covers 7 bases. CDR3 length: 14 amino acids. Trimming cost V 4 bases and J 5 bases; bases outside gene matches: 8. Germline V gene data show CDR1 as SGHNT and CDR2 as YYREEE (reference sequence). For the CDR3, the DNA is TGTGCCAGCAGCCAGCAAGGGGGCCATACTGAAGCTTTCTTT. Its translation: CASSQQGGHTEAFF.

Here the CDR3 reads CASSPPQGVYGYTF. The CDR3 DNA is TGTGCCAGCAGTCCCCCACAGGGTGTCTATGGCTACACCTTC. This rearrangement joins TRBV28 to TRBJ1-2; tentatively, D is TRBD1 (6 bases). Germline CDR1 is MDHEN and CDR2 is SYDVKM. This CDR3 is 14 amino acids long. Trimming pared 5 bases from V and 4 bases from J, leaving 14 bases between.

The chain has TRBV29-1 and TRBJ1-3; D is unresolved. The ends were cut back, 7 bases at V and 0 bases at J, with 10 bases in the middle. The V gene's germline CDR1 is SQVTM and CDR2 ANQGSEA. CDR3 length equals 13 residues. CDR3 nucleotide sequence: TGCAGCGGCAGGTCCAGCTCTGGAAACACCATATATTTT. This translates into CSGRSSSGNTIYF. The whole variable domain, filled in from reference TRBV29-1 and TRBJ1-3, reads SAVISQKPSRDICQRGTSLTIQCQVDSQVTMMFWYRQQPGQSLTLIATANQGSEATYESGFVIDKFPISRPNLTFSTLTVSNMSPEDSSIYLCSGRSSSGNTIYFGEGSWLTVV.

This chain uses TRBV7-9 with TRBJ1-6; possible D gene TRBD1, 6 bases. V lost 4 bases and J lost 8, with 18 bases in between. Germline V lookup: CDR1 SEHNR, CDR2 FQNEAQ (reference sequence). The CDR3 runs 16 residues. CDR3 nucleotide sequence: TGTGCCAGCAGCTCCCGACAGGCTAGTTGGGATTCACCCCTCCACTTT. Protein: CASSSRQASWDSPLHF.

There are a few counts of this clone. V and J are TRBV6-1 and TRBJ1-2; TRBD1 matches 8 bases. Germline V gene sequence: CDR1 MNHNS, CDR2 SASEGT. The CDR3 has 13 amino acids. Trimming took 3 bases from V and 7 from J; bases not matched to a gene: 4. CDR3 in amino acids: CASSEQGASGYTF. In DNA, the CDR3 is TGTGCCAGCAGTGAGCAGGGGGCAAGTGGCTACACCTTC.

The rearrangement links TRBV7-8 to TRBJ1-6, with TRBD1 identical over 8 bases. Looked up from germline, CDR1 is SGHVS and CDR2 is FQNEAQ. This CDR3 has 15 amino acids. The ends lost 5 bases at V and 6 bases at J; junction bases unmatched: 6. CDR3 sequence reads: CASSVQGAGNSPLHF. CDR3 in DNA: TGTGCCAGCAGCGTTCAGGGGGCGGGTAATTCACCCCTCCACTTT.

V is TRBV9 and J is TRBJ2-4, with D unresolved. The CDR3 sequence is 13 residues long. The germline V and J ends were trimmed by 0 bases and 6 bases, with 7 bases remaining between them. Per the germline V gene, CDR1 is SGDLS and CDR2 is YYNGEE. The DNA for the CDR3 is TGTGCCAGCAGCGTAGATCTACTAAACATTCAGTACTTC. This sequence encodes CASSVDLLNIQYF.

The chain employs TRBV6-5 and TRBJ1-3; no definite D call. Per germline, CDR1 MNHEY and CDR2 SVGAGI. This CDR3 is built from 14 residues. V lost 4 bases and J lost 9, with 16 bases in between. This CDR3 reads CASSSTSTSGTIYF. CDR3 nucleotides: TGTGCCAGCAGTTCCACCTCGACCTCTGGCACCATATATTTT.

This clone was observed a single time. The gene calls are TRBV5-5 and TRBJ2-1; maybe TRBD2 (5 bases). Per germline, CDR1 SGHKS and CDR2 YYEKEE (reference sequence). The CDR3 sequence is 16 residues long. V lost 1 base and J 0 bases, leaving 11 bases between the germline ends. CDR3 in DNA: TGTGCCAGCAGCTTGCGGGATAAAAGCTCCTACAATGAGCAGTTCTTC. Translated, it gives CASSLRDKSSYNEQFF.

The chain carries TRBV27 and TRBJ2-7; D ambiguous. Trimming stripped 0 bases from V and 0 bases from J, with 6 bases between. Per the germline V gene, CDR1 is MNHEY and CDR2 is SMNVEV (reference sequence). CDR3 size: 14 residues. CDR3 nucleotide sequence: TGTGCCAGCAGTTTATCGGAGAGCTCCTACGAGCAGTACTTC. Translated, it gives CASSLSESSYEQYF.

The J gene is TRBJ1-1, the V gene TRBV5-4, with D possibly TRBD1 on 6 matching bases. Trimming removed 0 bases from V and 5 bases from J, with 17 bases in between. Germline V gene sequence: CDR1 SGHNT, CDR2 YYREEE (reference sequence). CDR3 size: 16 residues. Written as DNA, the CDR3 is TGTGCCAGCAGCTTGGAGTTGGTGGGGGCTAAGACTGAAGCTTTCTTT. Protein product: CASSLELVGAKTEAFF.